Below, one T cell receptor beta chain is given with its context. The antigen is undetermined. Reverse transcription of about 0.5 to 1 ug RNA used random hexamers. By means of immunoSEQ multiplex PCR, TCR beta CDR3 spanning 54 Vbeta and 13 Jbeta underwent amplification. MiXCR, applied by TCRdb to the immunoSEQ multiplex PCR reads, yields one record per CDR3 protein. This sample has 180,000 or so distinct CDR3 sequences, with nearly 95% found just once. The length of the CDR3 is 11 residues. V was shortened by 5 bases and J by 9 bases, with 9 bases between the two germline ends. Germline V gives CDR1 SEHNR, CDR2 FQNEAQ (reference sequence). The data were taken from a study of CD8 T cells in Susac syndrome. Study-wide points: The study's TCR sequencing and HLA analysis drew on a certain number of individuals. That number was acknowledged as relatively small.

The sequencing sample was made of CD4+ T cells from PBMCs. The chain has TRBV7-9 and TRBJ2-3; no firm D call. The clonotype was recovered from a human donor with multiple sclerosis. Here the CDR3 DNA reads TGTGCCAGCAGCCGCGCAACCACGCAGTATTTT. This codes for CASSRATTQYF.